This TCR beta chain was profiled in a study of beta chain features in type 1 diabetes (dated by TCRdb to 2017 to 2018). Regarding the study in general: Mean age, gender distribution, total cell number and subset yield did not differ between patients and healthy donors. A total of over 90,000,000 sorted cells were examined across all samples, and a strong correlation was observed between cell number per subset and RNA yield. In the study, recently diagnosed type 1 diabetes patients and matched healthy donors were compared on the TCRB repertoires of their sorted circulating CD4+ T cell subsets. Whereas all 30 or so donors provided naive and central memory subsets, regulatory and stem cell-like memory subsets were isolated from just 8 patients and roughly 8 healthy donors.

This clone was observed a few times. No antigen is known for it. No base-level quality is on record; no much larger clone is a single base apart. From cysteine to phenylalanine, the CDR3 is 16 amino acids long. The CDR3 DNA has 48 bases and is translated from base 1. CDR1 and CDR2, looked up from the germline V gene, are LGHNA and YNFKEQ. Trimming takes 2 bases off V and 5 bases off J; junction bases not matched to a gene: 9. The study at large found these results: At VDJ recombination sites, type 1 diabetes patients had fewer insertions and more deleted nucleotides, which implies abnormalities in thymic rearrangement. The naive, central memory and regulatory TCRB repertoires appeared to resemble one another more closely among patients than among healthy donors. PCR may preferentially amplify shorter templates, but because patient and control samples were amplified and corrected together, any resulting skew would affect both groups equally. Only small numbers of individuals were included in the HLA sub-analyses, which left unresolved whether HLA type had any influence on TCRB rearrangement. Because cDNA rather than genomic DNA was sequenced, highly expressing activated cells could have been over-represented, although no difference in activation and CD3 levels was found between groups. In all four CD4+ subsets, TCRB CDR3 length was moderately but significantly shorter in type 1 diabetes patients.

All of the isolated RNA was reverse transcribed with the High Capacity cDNA Reverse Transcription Kit, so expressed TCRB transcripts were sequenced. Deep immunoSEQ sequencing was applied to naive, central memory and regulatory T cell samples, giving an average of about 3.6 million total reads per sample. Sorted cells were lysed in RLT buffer and RNA was extracted with DNase-treated RNeasy Micro or Mini kits, depending on cell number. To prevent cross-contamination, each cell subset was processed individually, whereas patient and healthy donor samples were processed jointly. The immunoSEQ multiplex PCR was used to amplify TCRB sequences from cDNA, yielding 87-bp fragments that span the CDR3 region. Sequencing of the amplicons was done on the Illumina HiSeq platform. Per the source publication's procedure: Synthetic template baselines were used to correct PCR bias computationally, reads within Hamming distance 2 were collapsed together, and singletons that could not be merged were discarded. By aligning reads against IMGT, V, D and J genes, CDR3 length, and insertions or deletions at six rearrangement sites were assigned. Within each subset, clonotype counts were normalized to the number of sorted cells before true diversity and Gini coefficients were calculated with the tcR R package. The overlap coefficient, calculated on TCRB nucleotide sequences, was used to measure repertoire sharing. TCRdb obtained this table from immuneACCESS and retained in-frame rearrangements with V and J assigned. These tables miss some clones; where compared with another copy, unresolved V genes account for less than half of the shortfall, and the remainder is unexplained. V and J calls and clone size come straight from that table; D and trimming were deduced from the DNA. This sample is represented by some 150,000 clones; 6.9% of them were singletons. The ten top clones hold approximately 1.4% of the sample.

Each donor gave one peripheral blood draw, around 100 mL on average, collected into heparinised tubes. A BD FACSAria II was used to sort naive, central memory, regulatory and stem cell-like memory CD4+ T cells with a panel that included CD45RO, CCR7, CD25, CD127, CD95 and CD27. A purity above 95% was achieved for all sorted populations. PBMCs were isolated right away by Lymphoprep density gradient centrifugation and were stained directly, without culture. So that batch effects would be minimized, each experiment stained and sorted samples in pairs, pairing one healthy donor with one patient. The TCR was taken from a woman younger than 45 in good health. The sample taken for sequencing was central memory CD4+ T cells from blood. The chain employs TRBV4-2 and TRBJ2-3; TRBD2 aligns with 8 central bases. The CDR3 protein is CASSQSPTSVGDTQYF. In nucleotide form, the sequence is TGTGCCAGCAGCCAATCCCCGACTAGCGTTGGAGATACGCAGTATTTT.